The 8 T cell receptor beta chains listed next were all sequenced from one sample in a study of T cells after yellow fever vaccination. TCRdb redid the calling of the 5' RACE reads with MiXCR, one entry per CDR3 protein. Of roughly 300,000 distinct CDR3 sequences listed, around 6.8% are singletons. The sequences come from PBMCs, collected around 45 days after the first yellow fever vaccination. The receptors were gathered from a man aged 18 to 30 who received the YFV17D yellow fever vaccine.

The chain employs TRBV14 and TRBJ2-2, with 8 bases matching TRBD2. The CDR3 totals 15 residues. With V trimmed by 2 bases and J by 4 bases, 3 bases remained unmatched. The germline gives CDR1 SGHDN, CDR2 FVKESK. The CDR3 loop reads CASSQRGTSTGELFF. CDR3 DNA sequence: TGTGCCAGCAGCCAAAGGGGGACTAGCACCGGGGAGCTGTTTTTT.

This clonotype was picked up many times. The rearrangement joins TRBV5-1 to TRBJ2-1; 7 nucleotides agree with TRBD1. Germline V gene sequence: CDR1 SGHRS, CDR2 YFSETQ. The junction had 6 bases not matched to a gene; V was cut back by 2 bases and J by 1 base. The CDR3 runs 16 residues. In nucleotides, the CDR3 is TGCGCCAGCAGCTTTGATCCACAGGGGTCCTACAATGAGCAGTTCTTC. It yields the protein CASSFDPQGSYNEQFF. Full variable domain (rest looked up from reference TRBV5-1 and TRBJ2-1): KAGVTQTPRYLIKTRGQQVTLSCSPISGHRSVSWYQQTPGQGLQFLFEYFSETQRNKGNFPGRFSGRQFSNSRSEMNVSTLELGDSALYLCASSFDPQGSYNEQFFGPGTRLTVL.

This clonotype was seen only a few times. The chain combines TRBV5-5 with TRBJ2-1; TRBD1 aligns across 7 bases. The CDR3 spans 15 residues. Germline V CDR1 and CDR2: SGHKS, YYEKEE (reference sequence). The trim removed 1 base at V and 9 bases at J, leaving 10 bases unmatched. For the CDR3, the DNA is TGTGCCAGCAGCTTGCGAGACAGGGCTGTTTTTGAGCAGTTCTTC. Encoded protein: CASSLRDRAVFEQFF.

This sequence joins TRBV7-9 and TRBJ2-1; 7 bases map to TRBD1. CDR1 and CDR2 (germline): SEHNR, FQNEAQ (reference sequence). V shed 5 bases, J shed 6 bases, and the junction held 10 bases outside the gene matches. This CDR3 has 15 residues. CDR3 in amino acids: CASSPRQGQINEQFF. Here the CDR3 DNA reads TGTGCCAGCAGCCCTAGACAGGGTCAGATCAATGAGCAGTTCTTC. Full variable domain (remainder filled in from reference TRBV7-9 and TRBJ2-1): DTGVSQNPRHKITKRGQNVTFRCDPISEHNRLYWYRQTLGQGPEFLTYFQNEAQLEKSRLLSDRFSAERPKGSFSTLEIQRTEQGDSAMYLCASSPRQGQINEQFFGPGTRLTVL.

The table lists this clonotype with many counts. The V gene is TRBV12-3 or TRBV12-4, the J gene TRBJ1-3, with 7 nucleotides matching TRBD1. The CDR3 has 15 residues. V shed 5 bases and J 0 bases; nucleotides not matched to a gene: 4. The CDR3 sequence: CASSLGTASGNTIYF. DNA for the CDR3: TGTGCCAGCAGTCTAGGGACAGCCTCTGGAAACACCATATATTTT.

Remarks on this clonotype: Without the conserved terminal phenylalanine or tryptophan, this CDR3 likely stems from a read error. This sequence joins TRBV20-1 and TRBJ2-7; tentative D call: TRBD1 (6 bases). The CDR3 extends over 15 amino acids. The V end lost 3 bases, the J end lost 2 bases, and 17 bases lay between the germline ends. Germline V lookup: CDR1 DFQATT, CDR2 SNEGSKA (reference sequence). This chain's CDR3 is CSARDPTGYAYEQYS. CDR3 in DNA: TGCAGTGCTAGGGACCCTACAGGGTACGCCTACGAGCAGTACTCC.

This rearrangement joins TRBV12-3 or TRBV12-4 to TRBJ1-3, with D perhaps matching TRBD1 (5 bases). V was shortened by 3 bases and J by 3 bases, with 12 bases between the two germline ends. This CDR3 comprises 15 residues. As DNA, the CDR3 is TGTGCCAGCAGTTTTATCCAGGGCAATGGAAACACCATATATTTT. This encodes CASSFIQGNGNTIYF.

This clonotype was seen repeatedly, ten times or more. This chain connects TRBV18 to TRBJ2-5, with TRBD1 as a possible D gene (6 bases). Trimming took off 6 bases at V and 3 bases at J, with 11 bases between the two ends. The CDR3 loop spans 13 amino acids. The V gene's germline CDR1 is KGHSH and CDR2 LQKENI. The DNA for the CDR3 is TGTGCCAGCTCGCCCGGACAGAAAGAGACCCAGTACTTC. Amino acids: CASSPGQKETQYF.